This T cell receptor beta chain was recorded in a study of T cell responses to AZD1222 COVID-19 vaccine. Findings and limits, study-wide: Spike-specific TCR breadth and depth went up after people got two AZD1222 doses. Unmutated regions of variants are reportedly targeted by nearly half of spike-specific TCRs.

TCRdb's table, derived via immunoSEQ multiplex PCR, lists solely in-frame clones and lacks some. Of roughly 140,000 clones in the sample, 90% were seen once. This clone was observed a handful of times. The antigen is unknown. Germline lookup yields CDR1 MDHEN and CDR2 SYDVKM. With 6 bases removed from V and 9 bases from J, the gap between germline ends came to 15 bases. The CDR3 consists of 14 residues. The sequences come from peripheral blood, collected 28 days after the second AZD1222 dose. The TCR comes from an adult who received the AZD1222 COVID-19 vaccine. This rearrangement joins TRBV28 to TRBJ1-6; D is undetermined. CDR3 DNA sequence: TGTGCCAGCAGGGACCGAGCGGGAAGTTCACCCCTCCACTTT. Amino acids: CASRDRAGSSPLHF.